The clone carrying this T cell receptor (beta chain) was counted a few times. Its antigen is still unknown. The authors built TCR beta libraries using iRepertoire HTBI primers and Arm-PCR of CDR3 regions. MiXCR was run by TCRdb on the multiplex PCR reads, yielding one entry per CDR3 protein. The data hold roughly 420,000 distinct CDR3 sequences, with around 17% observed a single time. This entry belongs to a study of regulatory T cells in long-lasting Graves disease. Study-level results: Small sample size may have lowered accuracy. Persistent cases favored TRBV28, TRBJ1-2 and TRBJ2-5.

As for time point: newly diagnosed GD, antithyroid drugs for less than 3 months. PBMC-derived RNA was used for the TCR library. V lost 0 bases, J lost 6 bases, and 8 bases lay in between. CDR1 and CDR2 (germline): SGDLS, YYNGEE. The CDR3 length is 13 residues. This same sample was also taken into another study, of T cells in Graves' hyperthyroidism and ophthalmopathy. That work contributes: It was uncontrolled infection, other autoimmune disease, pregnancy or lactation that excluded patients.

The specimen was peripheral blood mononuclear cells (PBMCs), collected at new diagnosis, from a patient treated with antithyroid drugs. The sequence came from a woman between 18 and 29 years old with Graves disease. This sequence joins TRBV9 and TRBJ2-3, with unresolved D. The CDR3 DNA follows: TGTGCCAGCAGCGTAGGGCTTCGCGATACGCAGTATTTT. Protein product: CASSVGLRDTQYF.